This T cell receptor beta chain was obtained from a study of T-cell reconstitution after alpha-beta-depleted transplantation in children. This clonotype was seen a few times. The authors prepared the TCRbeta library with unique molecular identifiers. One entry per CDR3 protein, called by TCRdb with MiXCR from the PCR reads. The sample gives a few hundred thousand distinct CDR3 sequences, about a sixth of which show up once; about 3.1% is in the top ten. In germline, CDR1 is LGHDT, CDR2 YNNKEL (reference sequence). The CDR3 covers 15 residues. The V and J ends lost 4 bases and 4 bases respectively, with 15 bases between them.

The clonotype originates from a human donor who donated a stem cell graft to a child with acute lymphoblastic leukemia. Sequencing used PBMCs from the stem cell graft donor, obtained from the stem cell graft. V is TRBV3-1 and J is TRBJ2-3; the D gene is possibly TRBD2 (5 bases). The CDR3 bases are TGTGCCAGCAGCCTGACGGTGAGCGGATCAGATACGCAGTATTTT. Amino acid sequence: CASSLTVSGSDTQYF.